The rows below give T cell receptor beta chains drawn from one sample of a study of T cell responses to AZD1222 COVID-19 vaccine. Profiled with immunoSEQ multiplex PCR; TCRdb holds only in-frame clones, not every one. The repertoire holds 110,000 to 150,000 clones, 70% to 90% seen once, with over 7% in the top ten. The specimen comprised peripheral blood, sampled on day 0 of AZD1222 vaccination. The origin of the receptors is an adult in good health. CDR3s include the opening cysteine and the closing phenylalanine or tryptophan. Fields, in order: D gene, V gene, CDR3 protein. D genes are given only for firm matches.

TRBD2 TRBV15 CATRSGSGGYEQYF
. TRBV7-2 CASSPFTEAFF
. TRBV4-2 CASSQDPYLPVEEYEQYF
. TRBV2 CASSEVGQGLVTEAFF
. TRBV6-5 CASRQRGGTEAFF
TRBD1 TRBV19 CASGTGNEKLFF
. TRBV13 CASSFKSSYRGEKLFF
. TRBV12-5 CASGLVGTEAFF
. TRBV20-1 CSLWGNEQFF
. TRBV28 CASSLGGAGTDTQYF
TRBD1 TRBV6-2/TRBV6-3 CASSGTGSQPQHF
. TRBV7-2 CASSLEWAKETQYF
TRBD2 TRBV2 CASLKGLAAEETQYF
. TRBV2 CASSEALGLGYTF
TRBD1 TRBV27 CASSTFQTGFYGYTF
. TRBV18 CASSGTEGNTEAFF
. TRBV18 CASSARSGYTF
TRBD1 TRBV30 CAWSPNQAGGLYEQYF
TRBD2 TRBV27 CASSRGTSGHNEQFF
. TRBV5-4 CASSLDSTWNYGYTF
. TRBV25-1 CASSGRRGELFF
. TRBV3-1/TRBV3-2 CASSQGLKSSGANVLTF
TRBD1 TRBV5-1 CASRYTGGQTEAFF
. TRBV11-3 CASSPGGGSTEAFF
. TRBV3-1/TRBV3-2 CASSQANIEAFF
. TRBV11-2 CASSLADYEQYF
. TRBV11-2 CASSLLGRAEAFF
TRBD2 TRBV7-9 CASRIDGPGGSNTGELFF
. TRBV27 CASRWSGERYNEQFF
. TRBV10-3 CAINLNPSTDTQYF
TRBD2 TRBV19 CASSPSGGYQETQYF
. TRBV29-1 CSVRGLGQGAETFYGYTF
TRBD2 TRBV10-2 CASRVAGASTDTQYF
TRBD1 TRBV6-5 CASTRTGGRETQYF
TRBD1 TRBV27 CASSMTGQVYEQYF
. TRBV27 CASSFLQSAYNEQFF
. TRBV10-3 CAIKTRTDDTEAFF